The 27 T cell receptor beta chains in this list originate from one sample, sequenced in a study of cytomegalovirus exposure and HLA in healthy donors. PCR employed 60 Vbeta and 13 Jbeta primers. The protocol was immunoSEQ multiplex PCR, while the TCRdb copy is restricted to in-frame clones and leaves out a portion. The table includes 100,000 to 150,000 clones, approximately 72% detected once. What was sequenced was PBMCs. The origin of the receptors is a woman between 45 and 60 years old in good health and CMV-seropositive.

V gene TRBV18 combines with J gene TRBJ1-1; TRBD1 agrees at 12 bases. Germline CDR1 KGHSH, CDR2 LQKENI. Trimming removed 3 bases from V and 3 bases from J; junction bases left unmatched: 8. The CDR3 extends over 17 amino acids. CDR3 loop: CASSPSGTGGRDTEAFF. In DNA, the CDR3 is TGTGCCAGCTCACCCTCCGGGACAGGGGGCAGGGACACTGAAGCTTTCTTT.

The chain combines TRBV19 with TRBJ1-2, with TRBD1 matching 9 bases. Germline lookup yields CDR1 LNHDA and CDR2 SQIVND (reference sequence). This CDR3 contains 17 residues. V trimming: 5 bases; J trimming: 3 bases; junction bases outside the gene matches: 13. The CDR3 reads CASSSGQGRGVYYGYTF. CDR3 in DNA: TGTGCCAGTAGTTCGGGACAGGGAAGAGGGGTATACTATGGCTACACCTTC.

As concerns this clone: A far larger clone is one base from this, pointing to a likely read error. Other DNA sequences in the same sample also yield this CDR3. This chain connects TRBV7-2 to TRBJ2-3, with D tentatively TRBD1 (5 bases). V shed 5 bases and J shed 2 bases, with 14 bases lying between them. Germline CDR1 is SGHTA and CDR2 is FQGNSA. CDR3 length: 15 amino acids. The CDR3 loop reads CASSQVPGPTDTQYF. The CDR3 DNA reads as TGTGCCAGCAGCCAAGTTCCAGGGCCCACAGATACGCAGTATTTT.

The chain combines TRBV6-6 with TRBJ1-2; the match to TRBD1 covers 11 bases. Germline trimming cut 3 bases from V and 4 bases from J; bases unmatched to any gene: 7. The CDR3 is made up of 16 amino acids. CDR1 is MNHNY and CDR2 is SVGAGI in the germline V gene (reference sequence). The CDR3 DNA follows: TGTGCCAGCAGTTATTCCGGGACAGGGGGAGCCTATGGCTACACCTTC. Translating gives CASSYSGTGGAYGYTF.

This chain joins TRBV29-1 and TRBJ1-1, with TRBD1 as a possible D gene (5 bases). Trimming stripped 1 base from V and 5 bases from J, with 14 bases between. CDR1 is SQVTM, CDR2 ANQGSEA, per germline. This CDR3 is 14 amino acids long. The CDR3 nucleotides are TGCAGCGTTGAAGCAATGGGGGGTTGGACTGAAGCTTTCTTT. Residues: CSVEAMGGWTEAFF.

The J gene is TRBJ2-7, the V gene TRBV25-1; a possible D gene is TRBD2 (5 bases). Trimming pared 4 bases from V and 2 bases from J, leaving 12 bases between. The V gene's germline CDR1 is MGHDK and CDR2 SYGVNS. This CDR3 has 14 residues. The CDR3 reads CASSGLLVPYEQYF. Written as DNA, the CDR3 is TGTGCCAGCAGTGGGCTACTAGTACCCTACGAGCAGTACTTC.

The gene calls are TRBV4-2 and TRBJ1-2, with TRBD1 matching 11 bases. Trimming cost V 4 bases and J 4 bases; bases outside gene matches: 5. The CDR3 sequence is 15 residues long. The germline CDR1 and CDR2 sequences are LGHNA and YNFKEQ. The CDR3 loop is CASSPRDRGVYGYTF. The DNA for the CDR3 is TGTGCCAGCAGCCCCCGGGACAGGGGGGTCTATGGCTACACCTTC.

V gene TRBV7-2 combines with J gene TRBJ2-3, with 9 bases lining up with TRBD2. Losses at the gene ends were 3 bases for V and 1 base for J; bases not matched to a gene: 2. CDR3 length: 15 residues. Germline V gene sequence: CDR1 SGHTA, CDR2 FQGNSA. This chain's CDR3 is CASSFSSGGTDTQYF. CDR3 bases: TGTGCCAGCAGCTTTTCTAGCGGGGGCACAGATACGCAGTATTTT.

The chain couples TRBV7-3 to TRBJ2-5, with D unclear. This CDR3 is built from 13 residues. V was pared by 5 bases and J by 5 bases, with 12 bases between. CDR1 and CDR2 from the germline V gene are SGHTA and FQGTGA. CDR3 DNA sequence: TGTGCCAGCAGCGCAGGCGTTTTGGAGACCCAGTACTTC. Protein product: CASSAGVLETQYF.

This clone was counted a few times. The CDR3 here is CAWKDAVASSYNSPLHF. CDR3 coding DNA: TGTGCCTGGAAGGATGCAGTAGCGAGCTCCTATAATTCACCCCTCCACTTT. The chain employs TRBV30 and TRBJ1-6, with D hard to call. The V end lost 4 bases, the J end lost 0 bases, and 16 bases lay between the germline ends. Germline CDR1 reads GTSNPN; CDR2 reads SVGIG (reference sequence). This CDR3 has 17 residues.

V is TRBV30 and J is TRBJ2-1, with 8 bases identical to TRBD2. CDR1 GTSNPN and CDR2 SVGIG come from the germline V gene (reference sequence). Losses at the gene ends were 3 bases for V and 7 bases for J; bases not matched to a gene: 8. CDR3 size: 14 residues. Written as DNA, the CDR3 is TGTGCCTGGAGAGTGCCTAGCGGGTGGAATGAGCAGTTCTTC. Its translation: CAWRVPSGWNEQFF.

The V and J genes are TRBV5-1 and TRBJ2-1; a possible D gene is TRBD1 (6 bases). V shed 4 bases and J shed 1 base, with 12 bases lying between them. Germline CDR1 SGHRS, CDR2 YFSETQ. This CDR3 has 15 residues. CDR3 DNA: TGCGCCAGCAGCCCCGGACAGACTTCCTACAATGAGCAGTTCTTC. Amino acids: CASSPGQTSYNEQFF.

The genes are TRBV7-2 and TRBJ1-6; D call uncertain. V was trimmed by 4 bases and J by 9 bases, leaving 7 bases between them. The CDR3 is made up of 12 amino acids. CDR1 and CDR2 (germline): SGHTA, FQGNSA. The chain's CDR3 is CASSYRGSPLHF. CDR3 DNA sequence: TGTGCCAGCAGCTACCGCGGTTCACCCCTCCACTTT.

The chain couples TRBV4-1 to TRBJ1-1; 8 positions agree with TRBD1. Looked up from germline, CDR1 is MGHRA and CDR2 is YSYEKL. V was pared by 4 bases and J by 5 bases, with 6 bases of the junction left unmatched. This CDR3 region has 14 residues. CDR3 DNA sequence: TGCGCCAGCAGCCTAATCCAGGGGGCGACTGAAGCTTTCTTT. This gives the protein CASSLIQGATEAFF.

V usage is TRBV21-1 and J usage is TRBJ1-6; the tabulated D call, TRBD1, remains unverified against the DNA. TRBV21-1 is tagged as a pseudogene. The CDR3 totals 18 residues. The CDR3 DNA reads TGTGCCAGCAGCAAAGGGGGGACAGAGGGCTCCTATAATTCACCCCTCCACTTT. Translating gives CASSKGGTEGSYNSPLHF.

The J gene is TRBJ2-5, the V gene TRBV7-6; TRBD2 matches 11 bases. Germline V gene lookup returns CDR1 SGHVS and CDR2 FNYEAQ. The trim removed 5 bases at V and 5 bases at J, leaving 7 bases unmatched. CDR3 length: 15 amino acids. CDR3 sequence: CASSTGTSGGETQYF. As DNA, the CDR3 is TGTGCCAGCAGCACAGGGACTAGCGGAGGGGAGACCCAGTACTTC.

The rearrangement joins TRBV7-3 to TRBJ1-1; weak D call: TRBD1 (5 bases). Trimming took 0 bases from V and 5 from J, leaving 13 bases between them. Per germline, CDR1 SGHTA and CDR2 FQGTGA. The CDR3 covers 15 residues. The CDR3 coding sequence is TGTGCCAGCAGCTTAACGGCGGCAGGGCGAACTGAAGCTTTCTTT. Encoded protein: CASSLTAAGRTEAFF.

This chain links TRBV30 with TRBJ2-4; weak D call: TRBD1 (5 bases). The CDR3 has 13 amino acids. Trimming pared 2 bases from V and 5 bases from J, leaving 10 bases between. CDR1 is GTSNPN and CDR2 is SVGIG in the germline V gene (reference sequence). The CDR3 nucleotides are TGTGCCTGGAGTTTGAAGGGGCAAAACATTCAGTACTTC. Protein product: CAWSLKGQNIQYF. The full variable domain, with the rest looked up from reference TRBV30 and TRBJ2-4, is SQTIHQWPATLVQPVGSPLSLECTVEGTSNPNLYWYRQAAGRGLQLLFYSVGIGQISSEVPQNLSASRPQDRQFILSSKKLLLSDSGFYLCAWSLKGQNIQYFGAGTRLSVL.

This chain links TRBV9 with TRBJ2-7, with 15 bases identical to TRBD2. Germline values: CDR1 SGDLS, CDR2 YYNGEE. The CDR3 extends over 13 amino acids. V lost 4 bases and J lost 13; bases outside the gene matches: 6. In DNA, the CDR3 is TGTGCCAGCAGCTTCGGGACTAGCGGGGGGCCTTACTTC. Its protein product is CASSFGTSGGPYF.

The CDR3 spells CAGRQAWGTEAFF. In nucleotides, the CDR3 is TGTGCCGGTAGACAGGCCTGGGGCACTGAAGCTTTCTTT. The V and J genes are TRBV2 and TRBJ1-1, with D perhaps TRBD1 (6 bases). The germline V and J ends were trimmed by 11 bases and 4 bases, with 17 bases remaining between them. The CDR3 runs 13 residues. Germline values: CDR1 SNHLY, CDR2 FYNNEI. The full variable domain, its missing parts supplied by reference TRBV2 and TRBJ1-1, is EPEVTQTPSHQVTQMGQEVILRCVPISNHLYFYWYRQILGQKVEFLVSFYNNEISEKSEIFDDQFSVERPDGSNFTLKIRSTKLEDSAMYFCAGRQAWGTEAFFGQGTRLTVV.

This clone was observed a handful of times. The DNA for the CDR3 is TGTGCCTGGAGTTCAACTCGGACTAGCGGGGCTCTACAAGAGACCCAGTACTTC. This encodes CAWSSTRTSGALQETQYF. The chain carries TRBV30 and TRBJ2-5, with 12 bases matching TRBD2. J was trimmed by 2 bases and V by 2 bases; bases with no gene match: 12. Germline V gene sequence: CDR1 GTSNPN, CDR2 SVGIG (reference sequence). The CDR3 is made up of 18 amino acids.

The J gene is TRBJ1-1, the V gene TRBV13; TRBD1 is a possible D gene (6 bases). Germline V gene sequence: CDR1 PRHDT, CDR2 FYEKMQ (reference sequence). V gave up 5 bases and J gave up 7 bases, with 14 bases separating them. The CDR3 contains 13 residues. CDR3 sequence (DNA): TGTGCCAGCAGCCCGACAAGGGGGGGTGAAGCTTTCTTT. Its translation: CASSPTRGGEAFF.

The genes are TRBV2 and TRBJ2-4; no firm D call. The V gene lost 2 bases and the J gene lost 8 bases, with 16 bases spanning the gap. CDR1 and CDR2 from the germline V gene are SNHLY and FYNNEI. The CDR3 contains 15 residues. The CDR3 is CASSERGPPWDIQYF. The DNA for the CDR3 is TGTGCCAGCAGTGAACGAGGCCCACCGTGGGACATTCAGTACTTC.

This clone turned up a few times. The rearrangement links TRBV2 to TRBJ1-2; D uncertain. From germline, CDR1 is SNHLY and CDR2 FYNNEI. The V end was cut by 7 bases, the J end by 1 base, with 13 bases between. This CDR3 is 14 amino acids long. DNA of the CDR3: TGTGCCAGCACGATGAACAGCAATAACTATGGCTACACCTTC. Translated, it gives CASTMNSNNYGYTF.

V gene TRBV19 combines with J gene TRBJ1-2; 7 bases align to TRBD1. From germline, CDR1 is LNHDA and CDR2 SQIVND (reference sequence). The CDR3 has 15 residues. After removal of 6 bases from V and 8 bases from J, the junction contained 15 bases not matched to a gene. For the CDR3, the DNA is TGTGCCAGTAGGAGCCAGGGACAGCCCTCGGGAGGCTACACCTTC. Its translation: CASRSQGQPSGGYTF.

This chain links TRBV6-5 with TRBJ2-1, with D maybe TRBD1 (7 bases). The V gene's germline CDR1 is MNHEY and CDR2 SVGAGI. Trimming shortened V by 5 bases and J by 8 bases, and 13 bases separated the two germline ends. The CDR3 is 13 residues long. The CDR3 region is CASSPQGGYEQFF. CDR3 DNA: TGTGCCAGCAGTCCTCAGGGGGGCTATGAGCAGTTCTTC.

This clone was detected once. This chain links TRBV5-1 with TRBJ2-3, with 10 bases lining up with TRBD1. With V trimmed by 4 bases and J by 4 bases, 9 bases remained unmatched. Germline V gene sequence: CDR1 SGHRS, CDR2 YFSETQ. The length of the CDR3 is 16 residues. CDR3 DNA: TGCGCCAGCAGCCCTGACAGGGGGCGTCGGGCAGATACGCAGTATTTT. Its protein product is CASSPDRGRRADTQYF.